This entry lists 3 T cell receptor beta chains sequenced from one sample in a study of human T cells and chemical hapten exposure. Using its own MiXCR run on the RACE reads, TCRdb lists one record per CDR3 protein. The sample contains about 50,000 distinct CDR3 sequences, around a tenth of which appear only once. The time point denotes: pre-sensitization, week 0. Treatment in this sample: therapeutic diphenylcyclopropenone sensitization with weekly scalp DPC. Unfractionated whole blood was the source of the extracted total RNA. Sequences were derived from whole blood, sampled in connection with sensitization to the hapten diphenylcyclopropenone (DPC). All receptors derive from a woman younger than 45 with alopecia areata. Some clones in this sample may be carry-over from other donors' samples.

This clonotype appeared many times. This chain connects TRBV3-1 to TRBJ2-1; 7 bases fit TRBD1. Looked up from germline, CDR1 is LGHDT and CDR2 is YNNKEL (reference sequence). The trim removed 7 bases at V and 7 bases at J, leaving 13 bases unmatched. The CDR3 is 15 residues long. CDR3 protein: CASNTPGQNTNEQFF. In DNA, the CDR3 is TGTGCCAGCAACACACCGGGACAGAATACGAATGAGCAGTTCTTC.

The V call is TRBV19, the J call TRBJ2-1; D remains ambiguous. Deletions cut 1 base from V and 7 bases from J, with 14 bases between. Per germline, CDR1 LNHDA and CDR2 SQIVND (reference sequence). This CDR3 region has 15 residues. The CDR3 here is CASSIATGLGNEQFF. CDR3 nucleotides: TGTGCCAGTAGTATAGCCACGGGTCTCGGGAATGAGCAGTTCTTC. The whole variable domain, filled in from reference TRBV19 and TRBJ2-1, reads DGGITQSPKYLFRKEGQNVTLSCEQNLNHDAMYWYRQDPGQGLRLIYYSQIVNDFQKGDIAEGYSVSREKKESFPLTVTSAQKNPTAFYLCASSIATGLGNEQFFGPGTRLTVL.

This clonotype was seen repeatedly, ten times or more. The V gene is TRBV12-3 or TRBV12-4, the J gene TRBJ2-3; 11 bases line up with TRBD2. With V trimmed by 5 bases and J by 2 bases, 6 bases remained unmatched. The CDR3 consists of 16 residues. The CDR3 coding sequence is TGTGCCAGCAGTCAACTAGCGGGGGTGATCACAGATACGCAGTATTTT. Protein sequence: CASSQLAGVITDTQYF.